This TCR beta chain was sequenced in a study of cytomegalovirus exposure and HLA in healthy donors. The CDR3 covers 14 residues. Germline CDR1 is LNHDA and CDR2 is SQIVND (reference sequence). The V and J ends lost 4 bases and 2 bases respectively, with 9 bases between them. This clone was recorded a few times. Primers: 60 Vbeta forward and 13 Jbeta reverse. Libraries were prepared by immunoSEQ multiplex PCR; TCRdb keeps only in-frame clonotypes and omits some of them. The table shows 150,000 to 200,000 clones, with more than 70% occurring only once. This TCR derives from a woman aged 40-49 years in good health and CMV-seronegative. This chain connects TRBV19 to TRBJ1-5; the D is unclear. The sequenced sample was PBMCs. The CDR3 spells CASSNQGGNQPQHF. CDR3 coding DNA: TGTGCCAGTAGTAACCAAGGAGGCAATCAGCCCCAGCATTTT.